Listed below are T cell receptor beta chains from one sample, sequenced in a study of T cell changes during pregnancy in multiple sclerosis. Using immunoSEQ multiplex PCR, the repertoire was profiled, and TCRdb retains in-frame clones only, with some absent. Of some 93,000 clones in the sample, 90% to 95% were seen once. The sequencing used peripheral blood, collected after pregnancy. These receptors were obtained from a female donor in good health, enrolled as a control in a pregnancy study. Both conserved end residues are part of each CDR3. Each record gives: D gene, clone size, J gene, V gene, CDR3 protein, CDR3 DNA. The D gene is left open where the match is weak. Where a row states a size, it is once, few, many or the class of an expanded clone; other rows omit it.

D: NA
size: NA
J: TRBJ2-3
V: TRBV7-3
CDR3: CASSLTQGGGGFTDTQYF
DNA: TGTGCCAGCAGCTTAACACAAGGGGGCGGGGGGTTCACAGATACGCAGTATTTT

D: TRBD1
size: NA
J: TRBJ2-7
V: TRBV27
CDR3: CASSLGTGRYEQYF
DNA: TGTGCCAGCAGTTTGGGGACAGGGCGCTACGAGCAGTACTTC

D: TRBD1
size: NA
J: TRBJ1-4
V: TRBV6-1
CDR3: CASSAGQGANVREKLFF
DNA: TGTGCCAGCAGTGCGGGACAGGGGGCTAATGTAAGGGAAAAACTGTTTTTT

D: TRBD1
size: NA
J: TRBJ2-1
V: TRBV7-2
CDR3: CASSLGQMYNEQFF
DNA: TGTGCCAGCAGCTTGGGACAGATGTACAATGAGCAGTTCTTC

D: TRBD1
size: NA
J: TRBJ2-3
V: TRBV6-4
CDR3: CASSERGQGTDTQYF
DNA: TGTGCCAGCAGTGAAAGGGGGCAGGGGACAGATACGCAGTATTTT

D: TRBD2
size: NA
J: TRBJ2-1
V: TRBV4-3
CDR3: CASSQETGGYNEQFF
DNA: TGCGCCAGCAGCCAAGAAACGGGGGGATACAATGAGCAGTTCTTC

D: TRBD2
size: NA
J: TRBJ2-5
V: TRBV11-2
CDR3: CASSLISPLGGQETQYF
DNA: TGTGCCAGCAGCTTAATATCCCCGTTGGGGGGGCAAGAGACCCAGTACTTC

D: TRBD2
size: NA
J: TRBJ2-3
V: TRBV5-4
CDR3: CASRATSGASTDTQYF
DNA: TGTGCCAGCAGGGCTACTAGCGGGGCTAGCACAGATACGCAGTATTTT

D: NA
size: NA
J: TRBJ2-1
V: TRBV9
CDR3: CASSDPSNSYNEQFF
DNA: TGTGCCAGCAGCGACCCTAGCAACTCCTACAATGAGCAGTTCTTC

D: TRBD2
size: NA
J: TRBJ2-1
V: TRBV27
CDR3: CASSSSGGFYNEQFF
DNA: TGTGCCAGCAGTTCTAGCGGGGGGTTTTACAATGAGCAGTTCTTC

D: TRBD1
size: NA
J: TRBJ1-1
V: TRBV2
CDR3: CASSLTGDTEAFF
DNA: TGTGCCAGCAGTCTCACAGGGGACACTGAAGCTTTCTTT

D: TRBD1
size: NA
J: TRBJ1-1
V: TRBV7-3
CDR3: CASSSPDRVEAFF
DNA: TGTGCCAGCAGCTCCCCGGACAGGGTCGAAGCTTTCTTT

D: NA
size: NA
J: TRBJ2-1
V: TRBV5-4
CDR3: CASSSDKKDEQFF
DNA: TGTGCCAGCAGCTCAGACAAGAAGGATGAGCAGTTCTTC

D: NA
size: NA
J: TRBJ1-5
V: TRBV6-1
CDR3: CASSVGSEGARQPQHF
DNA: TGTGCCAGCAGTGTAGGATCAGAGGGCGCAAGGCAGCCCCAGCATTTT

D: NA
size: few
J: TRBJ1-4
V: TRBV7-9
CDR3: CASSLTGGLKGKLFF
DNA: TGTGCCAGCAGCTTAACTGGGGGACTAAAAGGAAAACTGTTTTTT

D: TRBD2
size: NA
J: TRBJ2-3
V: TRBV9
CDR3: CASSLTGAGASTDTQYF
DNA: TGTGCCAGCAGCCTCACCGGAGCGGGAGCTAGCACAGATACGCAGTATTTT

D: NA
size: NA
J: TRBJ2-3
V: TRBV7-2
CDR3: CASSKGLPASTDTQYF
DNA: TGTGCCAGCAGCAAGGGACTCCCGGCTAGCACAGATACGCAGTATTTT

D: NA
size: few
J: TRBJ1-1
V: TRBV30
CDR3: CAWSSDTEAFF
DNA: TGTGCCTGGAGTTCTGACACTGAAGCTTTCTTT

D: NA
size: NA
J: TRBJ1-2
V: TRBV11-2
CDR3: CASSLVGGTAGYTF
DNA: TGTGCCAGCAGCTTAGTAGGAGGGACCGCTGGCTACACCTTC

D: NA
size: once
J: TRBJ1-1
V: TRBV11-2
CDR3: CASSSFRGNTEAFF
DNA: TGTGCCAGCAGTTCCTTCAGGGGGAACACTGAAGCTTTCTTT

D: TRBD1
size: few
J: TRBJ1-2
V: TRBV19
CDR3: CASSIWGEGAYGYTF
DNA: TGTGCCAGTAGTATCTGGGGTGAGGGGGCGTATGGCTACACCTTC

D: NA
size: NA
J: TRBJ1-6
V: TRBV5-8
CDR3: CASSLGQGPNSPLHF
DNA: TGTGCCAGCAGCTTGGGTCAGGGGCCCAATTCACCCCTCCACTTT

D: TRBD1
size: once
J: TRBJ1-5
V: TRBV19
CDR3: CASSSRQGDQPQHF
DNA: TGTGCCAGTAGTTCAAGACAGGGCGATCAGCCCCAGCATTTT

D: NA
size: NA
J: TRBJ1-1
V: TRBV15
CDR3: CATSSEGDTEAFF
DNA: TGTGCCACCAGCAGTGAAGGGGACACTGAAGCTTTCTTT

D: TRBD1
size: NA
J: TRBJ1-6
V: TRBV6-6
CDR3: CASTRTGVEGSPLHF
DNA: TGTGCCAGCACCAGGACAGGGGTTGAGGGTTCACCCCTCCACTTT

D: NA
size: few
J: TRBJ1-2
V: TRBV7-9
CDR3: CASSLVGGYGYTF
DNA: TGTGCCAGCAGCTTAGTAGGGGGCTATGGCTACACCTTC

D: TRBD2
size: NA
J: TRBJ2-1
V: TRBV5-4
CDR3: CASSSSGGASEQFF
DNA: TGTGCCAGCAGCTCTAGCGGGGGGGCCAGTGAGCAGTTCTTC

D: NA
size: NA
J: TRBJ2-2
V: TRBV9
CDR3: CASSPRGGKVTGELFF
DNA: TGTGCCAGCAGCCCCCGGGGCGGGAAGGTCACCGGGGAGCTGTTTTTT

D: TRBD2
size: NA
J: TRBJ2-4
V: TRBV4-3
CDR3: CASSQDPTSGGSKNIQYF
DNA: TGCGCCAGCAGCCAAGATCCCACTAGCGGGGGATCCAAAAACATTCAGTACTTC

D: NA
size: once
J: TRBJ2-1
V: TRBV5-1
CDR3: CASSLETAFPYNEQFF
DNA: TGCGCCAGCAGCTTGGAGACAGCCTTCCCCTACAATGAGCAGTTCTTC

D: NA
size: NA
J: TRBJ2-7
V: TRBV5-4
CDR3: CASSWGVEQYF
DNA: TGTGCCAGCAGCTGGGGGGTCGAGCAGTACTTC

D: TRBD1
size: NA
J: TRBJ1-2
V: TRBV7-2
CDR3: CASSSGTVNHGYTF
DNA: TGTGCCAGCAGCTCGGGGACAGTTAATCATGGCTACACCTTC

D: NA
size: NA
J: TRBJ2-5
V: TRBV2
CDR3: CASSVKETQYF
DNA: TGTGCCAGCAGTGTAAAAGAGACCCAGTACTTC

D: NA
size: once
J: TRBJ1-2
V: TRBV29-1
CDR3: CSVEGQGYGYTF
DNA: TGCAGCGTTGAAGGCCAGGGCTATGGCTACACCTTC

D: NA
size: NA
J: TRBJ2-7
V: TRBV11-1
CDR3: CASSLGATGYEQYF
DNA: TGTGCCAGCAGCTTAGGAGCGACAGGTTACGAGCAGTACTTC

D: NA
size: NA
J: TRBJ1-1
V: TRBV5-6
CDR3: CASSSQGPEAFF
DNA: TGTGCCAGCAGCTCACAGGGCCCTGAAGCTTTCTTT

D: NA
size: NA
J: TRBJ1-4
V: TRBV27
CDR3: CASSGGRLATPTNEKLFF
DNA: TGTGCCAGCAGCGGGGGGCGACTCGCCACACCAACTAATGAAAAACTGTTTTTT

D: NA
size: NA
J: TRBJ2-7
V: TRBV11-2
CDR3: CASSLGSGTYEQYF
DNA: TGTGCCAGCAGCTTAGGGTCAGGCACCTACGAGCAGTACTTC

D: TRBD1
size: NA
J: TRBJ1-4
V: TRBV6-6
CDR3: CASSYGTGVEKLFF
DNA: TGTGCCAGCAGTTACGGGACAGGGGTAGAAAAACTGTTTTTT